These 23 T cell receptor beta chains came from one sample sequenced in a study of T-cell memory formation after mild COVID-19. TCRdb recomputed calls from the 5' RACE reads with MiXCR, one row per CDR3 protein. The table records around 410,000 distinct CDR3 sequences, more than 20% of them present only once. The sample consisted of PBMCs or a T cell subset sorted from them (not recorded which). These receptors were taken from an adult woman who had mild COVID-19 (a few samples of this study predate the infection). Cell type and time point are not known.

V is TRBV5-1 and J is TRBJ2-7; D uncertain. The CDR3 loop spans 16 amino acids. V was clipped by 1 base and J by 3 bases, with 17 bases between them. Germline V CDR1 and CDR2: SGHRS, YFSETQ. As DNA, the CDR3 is TGCGCCAGCAGCTTGATTGTAGGAACCCCCAACTACGAGCAGTACTTC. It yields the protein CASSLIVGTPNYEQYF.

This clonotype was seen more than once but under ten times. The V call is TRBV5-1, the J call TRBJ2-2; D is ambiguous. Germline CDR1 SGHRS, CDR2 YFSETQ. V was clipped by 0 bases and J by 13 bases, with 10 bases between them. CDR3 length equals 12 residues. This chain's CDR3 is CASSLEGAWLFF. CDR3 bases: TGCGCCAGCAGCTTGGAAGGAGCATGGCTGTTTTTT. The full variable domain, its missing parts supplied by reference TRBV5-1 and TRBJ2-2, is KAGVTQTPRYLIKTRGQQVTLSCSPISGHRSVSWYQQTPGQGLQFLFEYFSETQRNKGNFPGRFSGRQFSNSRSEMNVSTLELGDSALYLCASSLEGAWLFFGEGSRLTVL.

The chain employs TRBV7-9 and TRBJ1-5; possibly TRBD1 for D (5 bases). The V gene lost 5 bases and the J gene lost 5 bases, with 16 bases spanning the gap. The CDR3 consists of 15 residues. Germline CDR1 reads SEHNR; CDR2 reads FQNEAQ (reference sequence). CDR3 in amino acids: CASSRDLIGDQPQHF. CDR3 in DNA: TGTGCCAGCAGCCGGGACCTCATTGGGGATCAGCCCCAGCATTTT.

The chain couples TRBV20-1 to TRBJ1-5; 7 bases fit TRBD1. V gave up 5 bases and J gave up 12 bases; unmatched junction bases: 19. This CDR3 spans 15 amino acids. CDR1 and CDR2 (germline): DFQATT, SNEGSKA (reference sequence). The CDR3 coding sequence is TGCAGTGCTTCAAGGACAGGTAATAGCAATCAGTACCAGCATTTT. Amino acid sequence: CSASRTGNSNQYQHF.

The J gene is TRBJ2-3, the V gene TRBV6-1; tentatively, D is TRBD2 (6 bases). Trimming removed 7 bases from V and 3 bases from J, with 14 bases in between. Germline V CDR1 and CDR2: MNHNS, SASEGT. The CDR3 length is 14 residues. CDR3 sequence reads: CASTPGGRTDTQYF. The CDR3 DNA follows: TGTGCCAGCACCCCTGGGGGGAGGACAGATACGCAGTATTTT.

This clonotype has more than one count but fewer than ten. In DNA form, the CDR3 reads TGCGCCAGCAGCTTGGAAGGCCCTAGCAACTATGGCTACACCTTC. It yields the protein CASSLEGPSNYGYTF. V is TRBV5-1 and J is TRBJ1-2; D call uncertain. Per germline, CDR1 SGHRS and CDR2 YFSETQ. The CDR3 has 15 residues. V lost 0 bases, J lost 2 bases, and 11 bases lay in between.

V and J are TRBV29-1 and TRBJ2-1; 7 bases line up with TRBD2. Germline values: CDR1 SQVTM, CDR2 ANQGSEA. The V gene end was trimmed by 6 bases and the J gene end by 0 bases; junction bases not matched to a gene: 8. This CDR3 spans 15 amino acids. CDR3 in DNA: TGCAGCGTCTCCAGGGACTACACCTCCTACAATGAGCAGTTCTTC. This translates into CSVSRDYTSYNEQFF.

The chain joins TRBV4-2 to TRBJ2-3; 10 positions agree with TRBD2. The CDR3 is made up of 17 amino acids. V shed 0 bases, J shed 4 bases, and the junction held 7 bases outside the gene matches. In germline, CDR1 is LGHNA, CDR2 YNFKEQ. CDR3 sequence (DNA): TGTGCCAGCAGCCAAGATAGCGGGGGGTCGGCGGCAGATACGCAGTATTTT. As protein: CASSQDSGGSAADTQYF.

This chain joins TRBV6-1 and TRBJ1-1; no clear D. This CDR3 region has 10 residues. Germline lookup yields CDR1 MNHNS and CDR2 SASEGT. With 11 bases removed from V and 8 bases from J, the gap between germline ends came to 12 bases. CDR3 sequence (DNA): TGTGCCGCCACTTTATACGAAGCTTTCTTT. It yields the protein CAATLYEAFF.

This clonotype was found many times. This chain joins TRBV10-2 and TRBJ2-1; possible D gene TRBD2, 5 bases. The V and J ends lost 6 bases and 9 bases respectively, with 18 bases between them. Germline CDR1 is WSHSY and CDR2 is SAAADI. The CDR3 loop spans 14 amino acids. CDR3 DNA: TGCGCCAGCAGACTAGGCAGCCTAGGTAGTGAGCAGTTCTTC. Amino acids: CASRLGSLGSEQFF.

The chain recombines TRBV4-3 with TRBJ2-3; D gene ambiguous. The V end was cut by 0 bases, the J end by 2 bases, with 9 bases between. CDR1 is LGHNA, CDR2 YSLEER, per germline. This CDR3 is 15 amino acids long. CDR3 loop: CASSQDESYTDTQYF. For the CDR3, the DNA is TGCGCCAGCAGCCAAGATGAGAGCTACACAGATACGCAGTATTTT.

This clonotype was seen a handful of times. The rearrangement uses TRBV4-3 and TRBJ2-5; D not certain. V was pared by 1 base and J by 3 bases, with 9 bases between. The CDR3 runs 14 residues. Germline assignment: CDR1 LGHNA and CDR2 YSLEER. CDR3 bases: TGCGCCAGCAGCCAAGGCAGGCTCGAAGAGACCCAGTACTTC. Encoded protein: CASSQGRLEETQYF.

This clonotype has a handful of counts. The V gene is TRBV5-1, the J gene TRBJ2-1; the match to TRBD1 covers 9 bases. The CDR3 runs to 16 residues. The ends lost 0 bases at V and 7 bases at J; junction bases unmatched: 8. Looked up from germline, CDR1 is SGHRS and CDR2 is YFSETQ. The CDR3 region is CASSLAPWDRVNEQFF. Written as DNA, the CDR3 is TGCGCCAGCAGCTTGGCCCCCTGGGACAGGGTTAATGAGCAGTTCTTC.

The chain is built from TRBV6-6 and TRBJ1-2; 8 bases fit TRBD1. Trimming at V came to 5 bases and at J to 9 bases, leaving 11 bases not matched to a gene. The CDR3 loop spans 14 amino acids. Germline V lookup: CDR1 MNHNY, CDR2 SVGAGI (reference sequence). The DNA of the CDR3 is TGTGCCAGCAGTCTAACCGGGGGACAGGACCGCTACACCTTC. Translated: CASSLTGGQDRYTF.

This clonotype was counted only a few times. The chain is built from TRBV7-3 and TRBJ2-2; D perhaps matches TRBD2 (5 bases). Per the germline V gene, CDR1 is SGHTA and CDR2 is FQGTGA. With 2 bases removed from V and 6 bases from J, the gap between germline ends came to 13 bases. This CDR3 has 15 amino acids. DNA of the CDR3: TGTGCCAGCAGCTTATATCCCAAGGGAGCCGGGGAGCTGTTTTTT. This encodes CASSLYPKGAGELFF.

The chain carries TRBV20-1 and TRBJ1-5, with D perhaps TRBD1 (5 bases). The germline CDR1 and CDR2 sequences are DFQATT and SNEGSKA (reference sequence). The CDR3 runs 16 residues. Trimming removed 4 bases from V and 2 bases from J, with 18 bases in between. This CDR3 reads CSATLEGWEGNQPQHF. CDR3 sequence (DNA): TGCAGTGCTACTCTGGAGGGGTGGGAGGGCAATCAGCCCCAGCATTTT.

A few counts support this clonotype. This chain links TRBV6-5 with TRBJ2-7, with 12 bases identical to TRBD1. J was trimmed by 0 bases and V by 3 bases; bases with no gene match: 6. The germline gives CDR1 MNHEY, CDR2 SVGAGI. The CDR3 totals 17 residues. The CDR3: CASSYGTGGRFSYEQYF. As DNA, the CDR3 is TGTGCCAGCAGTTATGGGACAGGGGGCCGATTCTCCTACGAGCAGTACTTC.

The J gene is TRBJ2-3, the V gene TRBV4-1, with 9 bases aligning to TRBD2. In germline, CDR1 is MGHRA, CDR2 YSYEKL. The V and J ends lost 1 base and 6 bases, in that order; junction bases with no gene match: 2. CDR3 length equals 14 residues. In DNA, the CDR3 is TGCGCCAGCAGCCAAGGGGGGACTAGCGATACGCAGTATTTT. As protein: CASSQGGTSDTQYF.

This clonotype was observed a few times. CDR3 amino acids: CASSLVSSGGGEQFF. In DNA, the CDR3 is TGTGCCAGCAGCTTGGTGTCTAGCGGGGGCGGTGAGCAGTTCTTC. The chain has TRBV5-5 and TRBJ2-1; 10 positions match TRBD2. The CDR3 runs 15 residues. V shed 0 bases, J shed 9 bases, and the junction held 6 bases outside the gene matches. Germline V gene lookup returns CDR1 SGHKS and CDR2 YYEKEE (reference sequence).

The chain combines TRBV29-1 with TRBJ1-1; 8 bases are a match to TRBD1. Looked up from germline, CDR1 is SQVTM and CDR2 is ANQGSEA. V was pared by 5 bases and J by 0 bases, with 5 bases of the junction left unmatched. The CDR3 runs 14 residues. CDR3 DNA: TGCAGCGTTAGATTGACAGGGGTGAACACTGAAGCTTTCTTT. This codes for CSVRLTGVNTEAFF.

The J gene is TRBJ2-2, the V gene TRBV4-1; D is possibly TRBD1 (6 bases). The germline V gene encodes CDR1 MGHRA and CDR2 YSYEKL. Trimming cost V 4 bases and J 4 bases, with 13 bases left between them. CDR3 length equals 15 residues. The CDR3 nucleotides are TGCGCCAGCAGCCCCCAGGGGTCCGGCACCGGGGAGCTGTTTTTT. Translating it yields CASSPQGSGTGELFF.

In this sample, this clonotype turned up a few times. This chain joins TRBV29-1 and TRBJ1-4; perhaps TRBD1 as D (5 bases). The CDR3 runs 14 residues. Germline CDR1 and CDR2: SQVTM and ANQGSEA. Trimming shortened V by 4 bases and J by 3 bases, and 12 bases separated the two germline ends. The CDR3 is CSVGGARANEKLFF. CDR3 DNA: TGCAGCGTTGGTGGGGCGCGGGCTAATGAAAAACTGTTTTTT.

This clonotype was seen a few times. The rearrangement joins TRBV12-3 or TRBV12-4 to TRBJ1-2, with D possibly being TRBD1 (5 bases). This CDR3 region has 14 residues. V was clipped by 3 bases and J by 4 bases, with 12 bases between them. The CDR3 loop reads CASSFSTGLYGYTF. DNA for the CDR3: TGTGCCAGCAGTTTTAGTACAGGACTCTATGGCTACACCTTC.